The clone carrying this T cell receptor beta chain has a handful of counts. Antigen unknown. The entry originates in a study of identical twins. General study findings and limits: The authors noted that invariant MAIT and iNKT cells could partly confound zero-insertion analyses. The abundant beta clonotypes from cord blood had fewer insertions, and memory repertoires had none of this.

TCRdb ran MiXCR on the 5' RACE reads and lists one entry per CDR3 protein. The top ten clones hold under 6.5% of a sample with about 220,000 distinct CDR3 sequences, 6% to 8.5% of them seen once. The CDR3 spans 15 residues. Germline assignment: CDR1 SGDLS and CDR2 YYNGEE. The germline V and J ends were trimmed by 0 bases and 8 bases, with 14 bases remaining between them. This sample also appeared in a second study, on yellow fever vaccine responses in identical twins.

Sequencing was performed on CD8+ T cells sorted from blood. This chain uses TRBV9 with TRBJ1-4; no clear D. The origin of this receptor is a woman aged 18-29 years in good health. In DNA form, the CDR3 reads TGTGCCAGCAGCGTAGCCGCATCCTTGGGGGAAAAACTGTTTTTT. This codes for CASSVAASLGEKLFF.